A selection of T cell receptor beta chains follows, all from one sample in a study of shared clonotypes between healthy human individuals. Sequenced by immunoSEQ multiplex PCR; TCRdb stores in-frame clones only, minus some. The sample carries approximately 2.3 million clones, approximately 95% recorded once. The sample taken for sequencing was naive CD4+ T cells from PBMCs. The source is a man younger than 35 in good health. Some clones in this sample may be carry-over from other donors' samples. CDR3s include the opening cysteine and the closing phenylalanine or tryptophan. The D gene is left open where the match is weak. Not every row has a clone size; where given, it reads once, few, many or a size class.

d_call clone_size j_call v_call cdr3_nt cdr3_aa
- - TRBJ1-2 TRBV5-4 TGTGCCAGCAGCTCCCTAGGACTGTCGAGCAACGGCTACACCTTC CASSSLGLSSNGYTF
- - TRBJ2-3 TRBV5-1 TGCGCCAGCAGAAGGGGGGGCGACGTTGGAGATACGCAGTATTTT CASRRGGDVGDTQYF
TRBD2 - TRBJ2-7 TRBV28 TGTGCCAGCAGCCATGCACCCCGTCTAGCGGGAGGTCTATACGAGCAGTACTTC CASSHAPRLAGGLYEQYF
TRBD1 - TRBJ2-1 TRBV11-2 TGTGCCAGCAGCCCCAGGGACAGCCTTAATGAGCAGTTCTTC CASSPRDSLNEQFF
- - TRBJ2-1 TRBV5-4 TGTGCCAGCACCCTGAACAATGAGCAGTTCTTC CASTLNNEQFF
- once TRBJ2-2 TRBV28 TGTGCCAGCAGTTTCCCCCGGGGAACAAGCACCGGGGAGCTGTTTTTT CASSFPRGTSTGELFF
- - TRBJ1-2 TRBV29-1 TGCAGCGTTGAGGACAGCACCGGACGAGGCTACACCTTC CSVEDSTGRGYTF
TRBD2 - TRBJ2-2 TRBV18 TGTGCCAGCTCACCGGAAGTAGCGGGAGATATCGGGGAGCTGTTTTTT CASSPEVAGDIGELFF
- once TRBJ2-3 TRBV19 TGTGCCACAGCCAATGGTGGGGTTGGCACAGATACGCAGTATTTT CATANGGVGTDTQYF
TRBD1 - TRBJ2-3 TRBV18 TGTGCCAGCTCACCGACAGGGGGAACCGCAGATACGCAGTATTTT CASSPTGGTADTQYF
- once TRBJ2-2 TRBV21-1 TGTGCCAGCAGCCTGGACAGGGGGGTCACCGGGGAGCTGTTTTTT CASSLDRGVTGELFF
TRBD2 - TRBJ2-1 TRBV14 TGTGCCAGCAGCCGGGGGGGAATCCAGTTCTTC CASSRGGIQFF
- - TRBJ2-3 TRBV10-3 TGTGCCATCACCCAGCAGGGTAGTACAGATACGCAGTATTTT CAITQQGSTDTQYF
- - TRBJ2-1 TRBV5-4 TGTGCCAGCAGCCGGGGACGCTCCAATGAGCAGTTCTTC CASSRGRSNEQFF
TRBD2 - TRBJ2-1 TRBV7-3 TGTGCCAGCAGCTTAAGGCCTAGCGGTCGGGAGCAGTTCTTC CASSLRPSGREQFF
- - TRBJ1-2 TRBV25-1 TGTGCCAGCAGGGGTCCTAACTATGGCTACACCTTC CASRGPNYGYTF